This T cell receptor beta chain is from a study of identical twins (dated by TCRdb to 2016 to 2017). Turning to the overall study: TCR alpha and beta repertoires from monozygotic twins, unrelated adults of various ages and cord blood were deep-sequenced to test whether fetal clonotypes persist. To rule out contamination, replicate twin experiments were performed at different times with different library preparation protocols. On the study overall, not on this receptor specifically: Invariant T cells such as MAIT and iNKT could partly confound zero-insertion analyses, although diverse VJ usage argued against such confounding for most clonotypes. Compared with coincidental sharing between unrelated individuals, out-of-frame TCR alpha sequences shared between twins showed an excess of sequences with low generation probability. Abundant cord blood beta clonotypes carried fewer insertions; young adult naive repertoires showed a weaker similar trend, while memory repertoires showed none. Because the same donors could not be followed over many years, the conclusions depended on cross-sectional statistical analysis. In beta out-of-frame sequences, excess twin sharing was weaker, because having fewer shared sequences lowered the signal-to-noise ratio. Recombination models systematically underestimated out-of-frame TCR alpha sharing in monozygotic twins but agreed with sharing between unrelated individuals.

For this clonotype: The antigen it recognizes is unknown. One base away there is no much larger clone; base qualities are not given.

Trimming removed 0 bases from V and 5 bases from J, leaving 5 bases between the germline ends. In the germline V gene, CDR1 corresponds to SGDLS and CDR2 to YYNGEE. The CDR3 sequence holds 12 residues, the cysteine and phenylalanine included. CDR3 DNA only is kept here, 36 bases in frame from base 1. The library was generated by 5' RACE. Sequencing relied on an Illumina HiSeq 2000. Template switching introduced a universal primer binding site; the final cDNA contained a unique molecular identifier, enabling accurate counting of TCR cDNA molecules. Specific primers in the conserved constant-segment region were used to synthesize first-strand cDNA for TCR alpha and beta chains. Each cDNA library was double barcoded, with a SMART-Mk sample barcode plus Illumina barcodes, to control for contamination. TruSeq adapter sequences and Illumina sample barcodes were added in two successive PCR steps. The TCR alpha and beta cDNA libraries were sequenced on the Illumina HiSeq platform using custom primers. Turning to the authors' computational methods: MiGEC was used to process raw reads and extract unique molecular identifiers, and MiXCR was used to find CDR3 positions. For each individual, recombination models were inferred using an EM algorithm with the repgenHMM and IGoR tools. Shared clonotype analysis was performed with the tcR package in R, normalizing sharing by the product of cloneset sizes. To study raw recombination without the effects of thymic and clonal selection, out-of-frame nonproductive sequences were analyzed. TCRdb reworked the public reads: Q25 trimming with fastp, MiXCR clone assembly, productive beta chains retained. Each entry merges the rows of one CDR3 protein and shows their most common DNA and genes. The V and J calls here are based on TCRdb, not the publication. The sample contains around 500,000 distinct CDR3 sequences, approximately 15% of them found a single time. The ten largest clones represent 0.5% to 0.65% of the sample.

All donors were healthy Caucasians. The twin cohort consisted of three pairs of female monozygotic twins, all aged about 18 to 29 years. CD4+ and CD8+ T cell populations were isolated with positive isolation kits from Invitrogen. The same specimen was also included in a second study, on yellow fever vaccine responses in identical twins. The other study reports the following: According to the authors, the vaccine-induced T cell response in identical twins seemed to be partly convergent and partly specific to each individual. In the study, vaccine-responding T cell clones were precisely tracked in identical twins.

Specimen: CD4+ T cells sorted from blood. The chain joins TRBV9 to TRBJ2-5; the D gene assignment is ambiguous. The sequence derives from a woman younger than 30 in good health. The CDR3 corresponds to CASSVDGETQYF. The DNA sequence is as follows: TGTGCCAGCAGCGTAGACGGGGAGACCCAGTACTTC.